This note documents a single T cell receptor (beta chain) sequence. The germline gene is not matched at one end of the junction; a read error may be the cause. A second PCR of about 7 to 12 cycles used a sample-barcoded 5' primer and a J-beta primer mix. MiXCR, applied by TCRdb to the 5' RACE reads, yields one record per CDR3 protein. The top ten hold around 2.1% of the sample, which has about 1.8 million distinct CDR3 sequences, just under 50% seen once. The CDR3 is 15 amino acids. These data belong to a study of blood T cells in healthy people across ages. In each sample, at least 7 million PBMCs were isolated.

The gene calls are TRBV12-3 or TRBV12-4 and TRBJ2-3, with 8 bases identical to TRBD2. The sample consisted of blood. This receptor was taken from a woman aged 35 to 49 in good health. CDR3 in amino acids: CASSASGGETDAQYF. The CDR3 DNA reads as TGTGCCAGCAGTGCAAGCGGGGGAGAAACAGATGCGCAGTATTTT.